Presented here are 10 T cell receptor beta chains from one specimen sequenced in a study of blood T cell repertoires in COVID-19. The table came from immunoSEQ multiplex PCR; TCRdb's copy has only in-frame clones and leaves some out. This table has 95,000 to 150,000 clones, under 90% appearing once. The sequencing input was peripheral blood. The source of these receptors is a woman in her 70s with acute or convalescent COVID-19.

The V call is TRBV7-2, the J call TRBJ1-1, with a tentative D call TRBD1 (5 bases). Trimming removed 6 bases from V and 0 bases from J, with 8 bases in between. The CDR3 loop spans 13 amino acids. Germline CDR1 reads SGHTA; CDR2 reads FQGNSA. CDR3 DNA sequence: TGTGCCAGCAGTAAGGGGCTGAACACTGAAGCTTTCTTT. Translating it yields CASSKGLNTEAFF.

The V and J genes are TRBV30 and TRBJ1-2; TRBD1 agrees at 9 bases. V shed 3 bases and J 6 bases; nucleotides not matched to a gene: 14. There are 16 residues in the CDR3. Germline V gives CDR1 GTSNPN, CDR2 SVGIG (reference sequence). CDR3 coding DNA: TGTGCCTGGAGCTTTCTACCGGGACAGGGAAGTAATGGCTACACCTTC. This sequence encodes CAWSFLPGQGSNGYTF.

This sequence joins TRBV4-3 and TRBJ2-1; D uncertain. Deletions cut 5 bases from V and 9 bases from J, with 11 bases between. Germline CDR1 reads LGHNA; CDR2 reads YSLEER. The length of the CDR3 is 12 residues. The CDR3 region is CASSKKASEQFF. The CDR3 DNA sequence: TGCGCCAGCAGCAAAAAAGCGAGTGAGCAGTTCTTC.

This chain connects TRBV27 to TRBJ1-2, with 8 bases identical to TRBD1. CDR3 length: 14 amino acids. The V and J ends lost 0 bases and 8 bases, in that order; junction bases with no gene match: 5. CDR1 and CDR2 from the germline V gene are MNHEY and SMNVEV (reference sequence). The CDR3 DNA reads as TGTGCCAGCAGTTTATCGAGACAGGGGAGCGGCTACACCTTC. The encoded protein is CASSLSRQGSGYTF.

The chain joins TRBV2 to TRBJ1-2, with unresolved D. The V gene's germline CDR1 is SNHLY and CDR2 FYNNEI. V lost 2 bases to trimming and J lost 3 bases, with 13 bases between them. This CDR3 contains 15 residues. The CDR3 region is CASSESKNQYYGYTF. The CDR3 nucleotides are TGTGCCAGCAGTGAAAGTAAGAACCAGTACTATGGCTACACCTTC.

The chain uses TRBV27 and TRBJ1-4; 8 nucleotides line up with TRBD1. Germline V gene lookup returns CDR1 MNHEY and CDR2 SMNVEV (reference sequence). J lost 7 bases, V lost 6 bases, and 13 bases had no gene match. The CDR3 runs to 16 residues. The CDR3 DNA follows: TGTGCCAGCAGCCTTACCCGACAGGGGCTGGGTGAAAAACTGTTTTTT. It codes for CASSLTRQGLGEKLFF.

CDR3 DNA: TGTGCCTGGTACCCAACATCAGGGAGGCCGTTCGACGGCTACACCTTC. It is translated as CAWYPTSGRPFDGYTF. This chain links TRBV30 with TRBJ1-2, with D perhaps TRBD1 (5 bases). CDR1 is GTSNPN, CDR2 SVGIG, per germline (reference sequence). The ends were cut back, 5 bases at V and 8 bases at J, with 27 bases in the middle. There are 16 residues in the CDR3.

The DNA for the CDR3 is TGTGCCAGCAGCCCTGGCCAGGGACAGGGGCTACAGAAACTGTTTTTT. Its protein product is CASSPGQGQGLQKLFF. The chain recombines TRBV11-2 with TRBJ1-4, with 10 positions matching TRBD1. V gave up 5 bases and J gave up 11 bases; unmatched junction bases: 14. CDR3 length equals 16 residues. CDR1 and CDR2 (germline): SGHAT, FQNNGV.

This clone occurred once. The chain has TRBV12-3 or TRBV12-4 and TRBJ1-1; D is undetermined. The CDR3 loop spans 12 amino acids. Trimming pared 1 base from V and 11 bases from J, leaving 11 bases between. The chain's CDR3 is CASSLVRVTAFF. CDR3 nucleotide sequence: TGTGCCAGCAGTTTAGTGAGGGTGACGGCTTTCTTT.

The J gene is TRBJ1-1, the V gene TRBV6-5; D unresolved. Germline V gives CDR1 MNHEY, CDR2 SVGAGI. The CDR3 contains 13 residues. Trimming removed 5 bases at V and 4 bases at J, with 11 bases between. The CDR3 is CASSKEGGTEAFF. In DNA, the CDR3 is TGTGCCAGCAGTAAGGAAGGAGGCACTGAAGCTTTCTTT.